This paragraph reports one TCR beta chain. This record belongs to a study of T-cell memory formation after mild COVID-19. About the study: Clustering of TCRs was largely donor specific.

The 5'RACE method, run with constant-segment primers, produced TCR alpha and TCR beta cDNA libraries (carrying sample barcodes and UMIs). Via MiXCR, TCRdb re-called the 5' RACE reads, giving one row per CDR3 protein. The data show approximately 400,000 distinct CDR3 sequences, 20% to 25% seen once. Germline CDR1 reads MNHEY; CDR2 reads SMNVEV (reference sequence). Losses at the gene ends were 3 bases for V and 0 bases for J; bases not matched to a gene: 10. This CDR3 region has 17 residues. This receptor was taken from an adult woman who had mild COVID-19 (a few samples of this study predate the infection). Cell type and time point are not known. The chain recombines TRBV27 with TRBJ1-1, with 7 nucleotides matching TRBD1. Sequencing input: PBMCs or a T cell subset sorted from them (not recorded which). The CDR3 spells CASSLGPRRGMNTEAFF. CDR3 nucleotide sequence: TGTGCCAGCAGTTTGGGGCCTCGCAGGGGGATGAACACTGAAGCTTTCTTT.